This entry describes one T cell receptor beta chain. Trimming cost V 4 bases and J 0 bases, with 7 bases left between them. The CDR3 has 14 residues. The germline V gene has CDR1 SGHNT and CDR2 YYREEE (reference sequence). TCRdb redid the calling of the 5' RACE reads with MiXCR, one entry per CDR3 protein. The table records about 41,000 distinct CDR3 sequences, just under 30% of them present only once. This sequence joins TRBV5-4 and TRBJ2-2, with D unclear. The sample consisted of memory CD4+ T cells sorted from a lymph node. Subset given: memory CD4+ T cells, CD4+CD45RO+CD25-. This sequence was found in a female donor with breast cancer. The CDR3, as DNA: TGTGCCAGCAGCCCAATGACGAACACCGGGGAGCTGTTTTTT. This encodes CASSPMTNTGELFF.